The 12 T cell receptor beta chains below come from one sample, sequenced in a study of T cells after posttransplantation cyclophosphamide. Clones were sequenced by immunoSEQ multiplex PCR, and TCRdb holds only the in-frame ones, with some missing. The sample yields around 34,000 clones, without any singletons. The specimen was PBMCs. Every receptor here comes from a woman in her forties or fifties in good health and a related stem cell transplant donor.

This clone was counted at least ten times. The rearrangement joins TRBV29-1 to TRBJ1-4; 10 bases align to TRBD1. The junction had 12 bases not matched to a gene; V was cut back by 7 bases and J by 7 bases. Germline V CDR1 and CDR2: SQVTM, ANQGSEA. The CDR3 covers 15 residues. This CDR3 reads CSASGDRGGGEKLFF. CDR3 sequence (DNA): TGCAGCGCCTCCGGGGACAGGGGAGGAGGTGAAAAACTGTTTTTT.

This clone was counted ten times or more. V gene TRBV12-3 or TRBV12-4 combines with J gene TRBJ2-7; tentatively, D is TRBD1 (6 bases). The V end was cut by 5 bases, the J end by 4 bases, with 9 bases between. The length of the CDR3 is 12 residues. This CDR3 reads CASSRQEYEQYF. The CDR3 DNA reads as TGTGCCAGCAGTAGACAGGAGTACGAGCAGTACTTC.

The V and J genes are TRBV6-1 and TRBJ1-5, with 7 bases aligning to TRBD1. This CDR3 contains 13 residues. Germline V gene lookup returns CDR1 MNHNS and CDR2 SASEGT. V lost 4 bases and J lost 5; bases outside the gene matches: 2. This CDR3 is CASSATGDQPQHF. As DNA, the CDR3 is TGTGCCAGCAGTGCTACAGGGGATCAGCCCCAGCATTTT.

The sample holds many counts of this clone. The CDR3 region has the DNA TGTGCCAGCAGCACACCGGGACAGGGGGCAGCTTATGGCTACACCTTC. Translation gives CASSTPGQGAAYGYTF. The chain joins TRBV7-9 to TRBJ1-2; TRBD1 matches 12 bases. Trimming took 5 bases from V and 5 from J; bases not matched to a gene: 9. CDR1 is SEHNR and CDR2 is FQNEAQ in the germline V gene (reference sequence). CDR3 length: 16 amino acids.

This clone was counted at least ten times. The chain couples TRBV4-2 to TRBJ2-1; TRBD2 agrees at 10 bases. CDR1 LGHNA and CDR2 YNFKEQ come from the germline V gene. The CDR3 has 16 residues. V gave up 2 bases and J gave up 2 bases; unmatched junction bases: 3. The CDR3 sequence is CASSQSSGSTYNEQFF. The CDR3 nucleotides read TGTGCCAGCAGCCAATCTAGCGGGAGTACCTACAATGAGCAGTTCTTC.

In this sample, this clone turned up many times. The rearrangement uses TRBV6-1 and TRBJ2-2; weak D call: TRBD1 (6 bases). Trimming took 9 bases from V and 8 from J, leaving 16 bases between them. Per the germline V gene, CDR1 is MNHNS and CDR2 is SASEGT. This CDR3 is built from 13 residues. Here the CDR3 DNA reads TGTGCCAGGGAAACAGGGCCGGGGGGGGAGCTGTTTTTT. Residues: CARETGPGGELFF.

This clone was found a few times. This sequence joins TRBV2 and TRBJ2-2; TRBD2 might be the D (5 bases). This CDR3 has 13 amino acids. With 4 bases removed from V and 4 bases from J, the gap between germline ends came to 7 bases. Germline CDR1 and CDR2: SNHLY and FYNNEI. CDR3 protein: CASSVEGTGELFF. In DNA form, the CDR3 reads TGTGCCAGCAGTGTTGAGGGCACCGGGGAGCTGTTTTTT.

This clone was seen a few times. The chain joins TRBV7-2 to TRBJ1-2; 7 bases agree with TRBD1. The CDR3 extends over 15 amino acids. Germline assignment: CDR1 SGHTA and CDR2 FQGNSA. The junction had 6 bases not matched to a gene; V was cut back by 5 bases and J by 0 bases. The CDR3, as DNA: TGTGCCAGCAGCCCGGTGGGACAGCCTAACTATGGCTACACCTTC. Its translation is CASSPVGQPNYGYTF.

This chain uses TRBV7-2 with TRBJ2-5, with D unresolved. CDR1 and CDR2 from the germline V gene are SGHTA and FQGNSA. Trimming took off 2 bases at V and 2 bases at J, with 12 bases between the two ends. The CDR3 extends over 15 amino acids. For the CDR3, the DNA is TGTGCCAGCAGCTTATTGGGTAGCAGACAAGAGACCCAGTACTTC. Its protein product is CASSLLGSRQETQYF. Drawing the rest from reference TRBV7-2 and TRBJ2-5, the complete variable domain is GAGVSQSPSNKVTEKGKDVELRCDPISGHTALYWYRQSLGQGLEFLIYFQGNSAPDKSGLPSDRFSAERTGGSVSTLTIQRTQQEDSAVYLCASSLLGSRQETQYFGPGTRLLVL.

This clone was observed at least ten times. The chain joins TRBV6-1 to TRBJ2-2, with 7 bases lining up with TRBD2. The V segment lost 8 bases and the J segment 0 bases; nucleotides outside the gene matches: 6. The CDR3 consists of 15 residues. Germline CDR1 is MNHNS and CDR2 is SASEGT. CDR3 nucleotides: TGTGCCAGCTCCCGCGGGAGATCGAACACCGGGGAGCTGTTTTTT. It specifies CASSRGRSNTGELFF.

The sample holds many counts of this clone. The rearrangement joins TRBV2 to TRBJ2-7, with D unresolved. Trimming removed 3 bases from V and 6 bases from J, with 12 bases in between. This CDR3 region has 13 residues. CDR1 is SNHLY and CDR2 is FYNNEI in the germline V gene. This CDR3 is CASSEVRMSEQYF. CDR3 coding DNA: TGTGCCAGCAGTGAGGTTAGAATGAGCGAGCAGTACTTC. The full variable domain, completed using reference TRBV2 and TRBJ2-7, is EPEVTQTPSHQVTQMGQEVILRCVPISNHLYFYWYRQILGQKVEFLVSFYNNEISEKSEIFDDQFSVERPDGSNFTLKIRSTKLEDSAMYFCASSEVRMSEQYFGPGTRLTVT.

This clone was detected many times. This chain uses TRBV12-3 or TRBV12-4 with TRBJ1-1, with D perhaps TRBD1 (6 bases). CDR3 length: 16 amino acids. The germline V and J ends were trimmed by 0 bases and 7 bases, with 18 bases remaining between them. CDR3 protein: CASSLAGTSRTGEAFF. In DNA, the CDR3 is TGTGCCAGCAGTTTAGCGGGGACAAGCCGCACCGGTGAAGCTTTCTTT.